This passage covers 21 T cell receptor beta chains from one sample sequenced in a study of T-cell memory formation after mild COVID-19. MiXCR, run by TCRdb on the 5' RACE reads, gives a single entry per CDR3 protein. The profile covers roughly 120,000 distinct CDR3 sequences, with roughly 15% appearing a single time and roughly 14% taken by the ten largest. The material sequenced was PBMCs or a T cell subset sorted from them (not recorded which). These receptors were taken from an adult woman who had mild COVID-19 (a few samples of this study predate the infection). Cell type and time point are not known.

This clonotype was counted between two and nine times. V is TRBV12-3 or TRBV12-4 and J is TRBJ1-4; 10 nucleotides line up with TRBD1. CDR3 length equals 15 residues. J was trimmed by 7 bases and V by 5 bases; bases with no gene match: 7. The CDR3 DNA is TGTGCCAGCAGTCCCAGGGGACAGGGGAGTGAAAAACTGTTTTTT. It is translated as CASSPRGQGSEKLFF.

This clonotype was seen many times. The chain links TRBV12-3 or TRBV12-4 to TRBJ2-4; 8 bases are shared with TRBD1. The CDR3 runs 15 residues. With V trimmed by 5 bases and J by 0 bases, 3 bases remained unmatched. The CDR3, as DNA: TGTGCCAGCAGTAAGACAGGGGAAGCCAAAAACATTCAGTACTTC. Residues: CASSKTGEAKNIQYF.

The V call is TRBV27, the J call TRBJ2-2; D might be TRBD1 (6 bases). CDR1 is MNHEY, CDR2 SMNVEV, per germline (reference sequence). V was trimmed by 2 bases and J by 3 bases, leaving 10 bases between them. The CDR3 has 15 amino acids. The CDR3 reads CASSLQGSYTGELFF. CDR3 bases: TGTGCCAGCAGTTTACAGGGGTCGTACACCGGGGAGCTGTTTTTT.

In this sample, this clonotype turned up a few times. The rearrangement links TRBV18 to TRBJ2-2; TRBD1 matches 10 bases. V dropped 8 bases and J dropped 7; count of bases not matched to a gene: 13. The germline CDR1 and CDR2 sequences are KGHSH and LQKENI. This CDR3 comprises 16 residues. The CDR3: CASRLSGTGDNGELFF. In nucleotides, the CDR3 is TGTGCCAGCCGACTGTCCGGGACAGGGGACAACGGGGAGCTGTTTTTT.

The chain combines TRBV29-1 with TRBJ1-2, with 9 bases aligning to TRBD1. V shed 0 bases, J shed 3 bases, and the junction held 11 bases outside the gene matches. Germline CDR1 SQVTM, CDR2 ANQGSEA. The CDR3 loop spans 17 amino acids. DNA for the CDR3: TGCAGCGTTGAAGACGTACTTAGGACAGGGGTAGACTATGGCTACACCTTC. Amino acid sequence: CSVEDVLRTGVDYGYTF.

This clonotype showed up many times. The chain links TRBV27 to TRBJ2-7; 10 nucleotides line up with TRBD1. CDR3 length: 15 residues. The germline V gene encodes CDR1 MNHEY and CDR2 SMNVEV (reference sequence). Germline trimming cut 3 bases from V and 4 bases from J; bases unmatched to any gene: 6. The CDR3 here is CASSFTGTGAYEQYF. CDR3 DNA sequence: TGTGCCAGCAGTTTCACCGGGACAGGGGCTTACGAGCAGTACTTC.

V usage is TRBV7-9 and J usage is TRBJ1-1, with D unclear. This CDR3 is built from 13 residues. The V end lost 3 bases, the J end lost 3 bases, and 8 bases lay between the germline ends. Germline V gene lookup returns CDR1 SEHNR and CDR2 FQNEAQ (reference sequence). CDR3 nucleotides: TGTGCCAGCAGCTTGCCGGAGTACACTGAAGCTTTCTTT. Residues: CASSLPEYTEAFF.

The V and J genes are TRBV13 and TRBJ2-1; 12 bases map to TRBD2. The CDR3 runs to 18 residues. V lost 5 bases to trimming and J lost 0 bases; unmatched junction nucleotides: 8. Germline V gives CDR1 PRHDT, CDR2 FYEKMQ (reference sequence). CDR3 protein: CASSPSSGRALSYNEQFF. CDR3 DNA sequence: TGTGCCAGCAGCCCATCTAGCGGGAGGGCCCTCTCCTACAATGAGCAGTTCTTC.

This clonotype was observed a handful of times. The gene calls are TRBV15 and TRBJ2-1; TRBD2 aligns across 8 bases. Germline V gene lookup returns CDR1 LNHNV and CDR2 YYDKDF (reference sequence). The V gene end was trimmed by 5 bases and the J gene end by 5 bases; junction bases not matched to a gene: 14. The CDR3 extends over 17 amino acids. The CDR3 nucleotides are TGTGCCACCAGCCGAGGGAGGAGCGGGAGAGTAAACAATGAGCAGTTCTTC. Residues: CATSRGRSGRVNNEQFF. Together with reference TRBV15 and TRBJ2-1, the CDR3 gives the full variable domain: DAMVIQNPRYQVTQFGKPVTLSCSQTLNHNVMYWYQQKSSQAPKLLFHYYDKDFNNEADTPDNFQSRRPNTSFCFLDIRSPGLGDTAMYLCATSRGRSGRVNNEQFFGPGTRLTVL.

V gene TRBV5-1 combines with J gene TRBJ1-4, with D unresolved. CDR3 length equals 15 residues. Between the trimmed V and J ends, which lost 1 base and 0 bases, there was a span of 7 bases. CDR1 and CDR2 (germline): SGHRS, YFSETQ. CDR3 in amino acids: CASSLTGSTNEKLFF. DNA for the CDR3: TGCGCCAGCAGCTTGACTGGATCAACTAATGAAAAACTGTTTTTT.

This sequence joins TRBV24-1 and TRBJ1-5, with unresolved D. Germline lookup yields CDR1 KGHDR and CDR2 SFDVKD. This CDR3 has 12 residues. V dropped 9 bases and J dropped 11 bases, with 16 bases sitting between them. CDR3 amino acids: CATEGSRGSQHF. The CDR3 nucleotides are TGTGCCACCGAAGGGTCCCGCGGGTCCCAGCATTTT.

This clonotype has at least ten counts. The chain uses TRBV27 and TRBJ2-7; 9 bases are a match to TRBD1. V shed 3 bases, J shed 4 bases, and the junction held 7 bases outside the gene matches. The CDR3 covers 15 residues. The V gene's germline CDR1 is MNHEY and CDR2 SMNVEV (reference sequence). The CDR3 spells CASSFRGQGGYEQYF. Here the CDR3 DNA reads TGTGCCAGCAGTTTTCGGGGACAGGGCGGTTACGAGCAGTACTTC.

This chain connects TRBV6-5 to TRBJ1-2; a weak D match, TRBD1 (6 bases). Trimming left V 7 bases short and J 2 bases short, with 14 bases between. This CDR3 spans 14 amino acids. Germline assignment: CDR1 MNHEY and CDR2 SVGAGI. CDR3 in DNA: TGTGCCAGCATCCCGGGTGGGGGCAACTATGGCTACACCTTC. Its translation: CASIPGGGNYGYTF.

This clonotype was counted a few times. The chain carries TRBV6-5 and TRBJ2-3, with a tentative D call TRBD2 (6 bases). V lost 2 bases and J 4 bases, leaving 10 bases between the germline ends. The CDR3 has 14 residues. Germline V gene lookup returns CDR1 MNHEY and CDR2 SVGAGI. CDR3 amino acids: CASSYRGGSDTQYF. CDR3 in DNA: TGTGCCAGCAGTTACAGGGGAGGATCAGATACGCAGTATTTT.

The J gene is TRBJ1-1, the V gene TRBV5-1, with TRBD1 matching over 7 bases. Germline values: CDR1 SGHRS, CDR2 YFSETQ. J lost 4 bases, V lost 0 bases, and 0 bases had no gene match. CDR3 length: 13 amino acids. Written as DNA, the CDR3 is TGCGCCAGCAGCTTGGACAGGGGCACTGAAGCTTTCTTT. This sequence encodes CASSLDRGTEAFF.

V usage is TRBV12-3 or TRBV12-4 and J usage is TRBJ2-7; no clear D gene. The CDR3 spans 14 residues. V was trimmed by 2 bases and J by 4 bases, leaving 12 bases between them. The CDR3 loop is CASSLIWQRYEQYF. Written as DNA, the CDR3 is TGTGCCAGCAGTTTAATTTGGCAGAGATACGAGCAGTACTTC.

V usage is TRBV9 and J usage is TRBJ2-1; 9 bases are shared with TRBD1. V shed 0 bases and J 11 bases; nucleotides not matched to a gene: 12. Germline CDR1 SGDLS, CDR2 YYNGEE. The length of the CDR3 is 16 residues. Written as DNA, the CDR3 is TGTGCCAGCAGCGTAGAGGGGGACAGGGTGGCGAGAAAGCAGTTCTTC. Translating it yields CASSVEGDRVARKQFF.

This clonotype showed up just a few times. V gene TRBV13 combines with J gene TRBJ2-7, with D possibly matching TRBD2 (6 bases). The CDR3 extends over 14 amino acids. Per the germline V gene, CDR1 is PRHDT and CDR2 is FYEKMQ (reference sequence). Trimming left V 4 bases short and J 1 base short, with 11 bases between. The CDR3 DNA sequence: TGTGCCAGCAGCTACCGGGACTTATCCTACGAGCAGTACTTC. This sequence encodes CASSYRDLSYEQYF.

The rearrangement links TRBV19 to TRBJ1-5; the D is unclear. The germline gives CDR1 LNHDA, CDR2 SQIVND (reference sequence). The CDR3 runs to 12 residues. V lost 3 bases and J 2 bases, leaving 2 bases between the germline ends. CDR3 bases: TGTGCCAGTAGTATCGGCAATCAGCCCCAGCATTTT. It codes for CASSIGNQPQHF.

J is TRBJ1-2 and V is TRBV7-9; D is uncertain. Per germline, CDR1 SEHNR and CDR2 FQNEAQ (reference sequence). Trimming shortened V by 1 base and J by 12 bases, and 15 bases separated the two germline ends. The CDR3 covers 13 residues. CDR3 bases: TGTGCCAGCAGCTTAGGACATACTCCCGCTCACACCTTC. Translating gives CASSLGHTPAHTF.

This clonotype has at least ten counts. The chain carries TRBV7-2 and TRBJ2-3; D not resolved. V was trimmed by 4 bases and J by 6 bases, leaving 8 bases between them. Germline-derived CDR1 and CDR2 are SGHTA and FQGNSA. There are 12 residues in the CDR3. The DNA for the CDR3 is TGTGCCAGCAGCTCCTCCCTGGATACGCAGTATTTT. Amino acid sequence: CASSSSLDTQYF.